These 11 T cell receptor beta chains originate from one sample sequenced in a study of patients and donors after allogeneic stem cell transplantation. TCRdb itself ran the RT-PCR reads through MiXCR, one entry per CDR3 protein. Of about 960,000 distinct CDR3 sequences listed, roughly 17% are singletons. Sequencing input: blood, either unsorted or a sorted T cell fraction (not recorded which). These receptors all come from a human donor who was either an allogeneic HSCT recipient or a stem cell or donor lymphocyte infusion donor (not recorded which). It is not recorded whose cells these are; they may come from a transplant donor.

This clonotype has a single count. The rearrangement joins TRBV11-2 to TRBJ1-3, with D hard to call. Trimming removed 11 bases at V and 4 bases at J, with 12 bases between. CDR1 is SGHAT, CDR2 FQNNGV, per germline. CDR3 length: 12 amino acids. The CDR3 sequence: CADNPIGNTIYF. CDR3 DNA sequence: TGTGCCGACAACCCCATCGGAAACACCATATATTTT.

This clonotype was recorded a few times. The chain joins TRBV18 to TRBJ2-5; D is unclear. Germline V gene data show CDR1 as KGHSH and CDR2 as LQKENI. The CDR3 runs to 12 residues. The V gene lost 3 bases and the J gene lost 4 bases, with 6 bases spanning the gap. The CDR3 spells CASSPGIETQYF. In nucleotides, the CDR3 is TGTGCCAGCTCACCGGGGATAGAGACCCAGTACTTC.

The table lists this clonotype with many counts. This CDR3 is CASTLGGRSPNTGELFF. Here the CDR3 DNA reads TGTGCCAGCACCCTTGGGGGGCGGTCCCCAAACACCGGGGAGCTGTTTTTT. The chain employs TRBV12-3 or TRBV12-4 and TRBJ2-2; D could derive from TRBD1 or TRBD2 (6 bases each). Between the trimmed V and J ends, which lost 7 bases and 2 bases, there was a span of 20 bases. This CDR3 spans 17 amino acids.

This clonotype was seen only a few times. The V gene is TRBV5-5, the J gene TRBJ1-1, with 8 positions matching TRBD1. V shed 6 bases and J 0 bases; nucleotides not matched to a gene: 7. The germline V gene encodes CDR1 SGHKS and CDR2 YYEKEE (reference sequence). This CDR3 spans 15 amino acids. CDR3 sequence reads: CASTVTGAMNTEAFF. CDR3 sequence (DNA): TGTGCCAGCACCGTGACAGGGGCCATGAACACTGAAGCTTTCTTT.

V and J are TRBV7-2 and TRBJ2-7, with 7 nucleotides matching TRBD2. The germline CDR1 and CDR2 sequences are SGHTA and FQGNSA. The CDR3 sequence is 15 residues long. The J segment lost 4 bases and the V segment lost 2 bases, leaving 8 bases of the junction unmatched. The CDR3 coding sequence is TGTGCCAGCAGCTTAATGTTAGGAGCGGGATACGAGCAGTACTTC. This encodes CASSLMLGAGYEQYF.

The CDR3 sequence is CASSMGQLYEQYF. The CDR3 DNA is TGCGCCAGCAGCATGGGACAGCTCTACGAGCAGTACTTC. This chain joins TRBV5-1 and TRBJ2-7, with TRBD1 matching over 7 bases. V was clipped by 4 bases and J by 3 bases; unmatched bases: 4. CDR3 size: 13 residues. Germline lookup yields CDR1 SGHRS and CDR2 YFSETQ.

This clonotype appeared many times. The chain links TRBV20-1 to TRBJ1-1; D is unresolved. Deletions cut 1 base from V and 5 bases from J, with 14 bases between. Germline V gene data show CDR1 as DFQATT and CDR2 as SNEGSKA (reference sequence). The CDR3 loop spans 14 amino acids. DNA for the CDR3: TGCAGTGCTAGAGGGGGTTTAGGCGATACTGAAGCTTTCTTT. It specifies CSARGGLGDTEAFF.

This clonotype was recorded once. V and J are TRBV19 and TRBJ1-2; the D gene is possibly TRBD1 (5 bases). The CDR3 runs to 13 residues. Germline-derived CDR1 and CDR2 are LNHDA and SQIVND (reference sequence). Trimming removed 10 bases at V and 4 bases at J, with 16 bases between. CDR3 loop: CATGTPGVYGYTF. In nucleotides, the CDR3 is TGTGCCACCGGGACCCCGGGAGTCTATGGCTACACCTTC.

This clonotype was picked up a small number of times. V gene TRBV24-1 combines with J gene TRBJ1-1, with D possibly matching TRBD1 (5 bases). The CDR3 has 14 amino acids. Germline CDR1 KGHDR, CDR2 SFDVKD. Trimming left V 5 bases short and J 0 bases short, with 9 bases between. CDR3 DNA: TGTGCCACCAGTGTTGGGGGTTTGAACACTGAAGCTTTCTTT. Its protein is CATSVGGLNTEAFF.

The table lists this clonotype with a few counts. The CDR3: CASRNGQASYGYTF. CDR3 nucleotides: TGTGCCAGCAGAAACGGACAGGCGAGCTATGGCTACACCTTC. The rearrangement links TRBV28 to TRBJ1-2, with TRBD1 matching 7 bases. The CDR3 loop spans 14 amino acids. The ends lost 6 bases at V and 4 bases at J; junction bases unmatched: 8. Looked up from germline, CDR1 is MDHEN and CDR2 is SYDVKM.

The J gene is TRBJ2-4, the V gene TRBV2; 7 bases are a match to TRBD1. Germline V lookup: CDR1 SNHLY, CDR2 FYNNEI. V trimming: 2 bases; J trimming: 3 bases; junction bases outside the gene matches: 1. The CDR3 spans 14 residues. CDR3 protein: CASSEPGGKNIQYF. The CDR3 coding sequence is TGTGCCAGCAGTGAACCAGGGGGCAAAAACATTCAGTACTTC.